These 17 T cell receptor beta chains share one sample of origin, sequenced in a study of PD-L1 blockade in urothelial cancer. Only in-frame clones appear in the TCRdb table, and some are missing; sequencing was by immunoSEQ multiplex PCR. This sample yields 80,000 to 100,000 clones, of which about 80% are seen a single time; 9.5% belongs to the top ten. Source: PBMCs, taken around atezolizumab (anti-PD-L1) treatment. Source of these receptors: a man aged 65 to 79 with urothelial cancer.

The chain couples TRBV5-6 to TRBJ2-1; the D gene is possibly TRBD2 (5 bases). This CDR3 is built from 13 residues. Germline assignment: CDR1 SGHDT and CDR2 YYEEEE. Trimming removed 0 bases at V and 9 bases at J, with 10 bases between. CDR3 DNA: TGTGCCAGCAGCTTGGTGGCTAGCAGTGAGCAGTTCTTC. Its translation is CASSLVASSEQFF.

This sequence joins TRBV5-1 and TRBJ2-3; 10 bases match TRBD2. The CDR3 has 16 amino acids. The germline V gene has CDR1 SGHRS and CDR2 YFSETQ. J gave up 4 bases and V 3 bases, and 8 bases lay outside the gene matches. This CDR3 is CASSSLAGRNADTQYF. The CDR3 DNA follows: TGCGCCAGCAGCTCACTAGCGGGAAGGAACGCAGATACGCAGTATTTT.

DNA of the CDR3: TGTGCCTGGAGAGGGGACTTTAGCACAGATACGCAGTATTTT. Its translation: CAWRGDFSTDTQYF. V usage is TRBV30 and J usage is TRBJ2-3; TRBD2 might be the D (6 bases). CDR3 size: 14 residues. Trimming pared 3 bases from V and 0 bases from J, leaving 10 bases between. Germline CDR1 and CDR2: GTSNPN and SVGIG (reference sequence).

The rearrangement links TRBV11-3 to TRBJ2-2; no definite D call. Germline V gives CDR1 SGHNT, CDR2 YENEEA. V was shortened by 2 bases and J by 2 bases, with 6 bases between the two germline ends. The CDR3 extends over 14 amino acids. The chain's CDR3 is CASSLSSNTGELFF. The CDR3 nucleotides are TGTGCCAGCAGCTTAAGCTCCAACACCGGGGAGCTGTTTTTT.

The chain combines TRBV11-1 with TRBJ2-1; 8 bases agree with TRBD2. The germline V gene encodes CDR1 SGHAT and CDR2 FQDESV (reference sequence). This CDR3 is 15 amino acids long. With V trimmed by 1 base and J by 6 bases, 5 bases remained unmatched. The CDR3 sequence: CASSLDPGRANEQFF. CDR3 DNA sequence: TGTGCCAGCAGCTTAGATCCCGGGAGGGCCAATGAGCAGTTCTTC.

This chain uses TRBV7-3 with TRBJ2-7, with 10 positions matching TRBD1. Germline V gives CDR1 SGHTA, CDR2 FQGTGA. The CDR3 has 14 residues. Unmatched junction bases numbered 7, after V lost 5 bases and J lost 6 bases. CDR3 loop: CASSQGTGAVEQYF. CDR3 coding DNA: TGTGCCAGCAGCCAGGGGACAGGGGCCGTCGAGCAGTACTTC.

The V call is TRBV4-2, the J call TRBJ2-7; 7 bases are shared with TRBD1. V lost 4 bases, J lost 3 bases, and 3 bases stayed unmatched. Germline CDR1 is LGHNA and CDR2 is YNFKEQ. The CDR3 consists of 13 residues. The CDR3 coding sequence is TGTGCCAGCAGCCGAGGGACAGTCTACGAGCAGTACTTC. It is translated as CASSRGTVYEQYF.

The chain employs TRBV7-2 and TRBJ2-7; 10 bases match TRBD2. Germline values: CDR1 SGHTA, CDR2 FQGNSA. There are 16 residues in the CDR3. With V trimmed by 0 bases and J by 2 bases, 4 bases remained unmatched. Written as DNA, the CDR3 is TGTGCCAGCAGCTTAGCGGCCGGACTAGCGGCCTACGAGCAGTACTTC. It translates to CASSLAAGLAAYEQYF.

V and J are TRBV19 and TRBJ2-3; 7 positions agree with TRBD1. CDR1 LNHDA and CDR2 SQIVND come from the germline V gene (reference sequence). CDR3 size: 12 residues. V lost 9 bases and J lost 10; bases outside the gene matches: 10. CDR3 in amino acids: CASPPRGPPQYF. For the CDR3, the DNA is TGTGCCAGCCCACCTAGGGGGCCTCCGCAGTATTTT.

The chain uses TRBV6-6 and TRBJ1-3; 9 nucleotides match TRBD1. V dropped 6 bases and J dropped 8; count of bases not matched to a gene: 5. The CDR3 covers 13 residues. Germline V gene data show CDR1 as MNHNY and CDR2 as SVGAGI (reference sequence). This CDR3 is CASSDRGVDTIYF. In DNA, the CDR3 is TGTGCCAGCAGCGACAGGGGGGTGGACACCATATATTTT.

The chain joins TRBV5-1 to TRBJ1-1; D gene ambiguous. The CDR3 spans 16 residues. Germline CDR1 and CDR2: SGHRS and YFSETQ. The V end lost 5 bases, the J end lost 1 base, and 18 bases lay between the germline ends. CDR3 amino acids: CASRSDPGAGNTEAFF. CDR3 sequence (DNA): TGCGCCAGCAGGTCCGACCCAGGCGCGGGGAACACTGAAGCTTTCTTT.

This clone was found once. The chain links TRBV14 to TRBJ2-3; tentatively, D is TRBD2 (5 bases). Per germline, CDR1 SGHDN and CDR2 FVKESK. This CDR3 is built from 14 residues. V gave up 2 bases and J gave up 6 bases, with 12 bases separating them. CDR3 amino acids: CASSQTLSGDTQYF. In DNA, the CDR3 is TGTGCCAGCAGCCAAACCCTATCGGGGGATACGCAGTATTTT.

The genes are TRBV12-5 and TRBJ2-3; tentatively, D is TRBD1 (6 bases). Trimming cost V 1 base and J 0 bases, with 8 bases left between them. CDR1 LGHNT and CDR2 FRNRAP come from the germline V gene. The CDR3 runs to 15 residues. The CDR3 bases are TGTGCTAGTGGTTTGGGGGACATGAGCACAGATACGCAGTATTTT. Translating it yields CASGLGDMSTDTQYF.

This chain connects TRBV19 to TRBJ1-5, with 8 bases that match TRBD1. Germline CDR1 and CDR2: LNHDA and SQIVND (reference sequence). The trim removed 6 bases at V and 2 bases at J, leaving 6 bases unmatched. The CDR3 has 15 residues. CDR3 bases: TGTGCCAGTAGACAGGGGGGGCTCGGCAATCAGCCCCAGCATTTT. Amino acids: CASRQGGLGNQPQHF.

V gene TRBV7-3 combines with J gene TRBJ2-2, with 8 bases fitting TRBD2. V shed 6 bases and J 2 bases; nucleotides not matched to a gene: 8. CDR3 length equals 16 residues. CDR1 SGHTA and CDR2 FQGTGA come from the germline V gene. The DNA of the CDR3 is TGTGCCAGCAGTAGCGGGGCGGGGGGAAACACCGGGGAGCTGTTTTTT. Protein sequence: CASSSGAGGNTGELFF.

This chain uses TRBV5-1 with TRBJ2-3, with TRBD1 identical over 9 bases. This CDR3 comprises 14 residues. V trimming: 5 bases; J trimming: 3 bases; junction bases outside the gene matches: 4. The germline CDR1 and CDR2 sequences are SGHRS and YFSETQ. The CDR3 region is CASRPGQGTDTQYF. CDR3 DNA sequence: TGCGCCAGCAGGCCGGGACAGGGTACAGATACGCAGTATTTT.

The rearrangement uses TRBV4-1 and TRBJ2-1; tentative D call: TRBD2 (5 bases). V lost 1 base and J lost 3, with 13 bases in between. Germline assignment: CDR1 MGHRA and CDR2 YSYEKL. The CDR3 loop spans 16 amino acids. CDR3 DNA sequence: TGCGCCAGCAGCCAAGCCGAATTCGGACTCTACAATGAGCAGTTCTTC. Its translation is CASSQAEFGLYNEQFF.